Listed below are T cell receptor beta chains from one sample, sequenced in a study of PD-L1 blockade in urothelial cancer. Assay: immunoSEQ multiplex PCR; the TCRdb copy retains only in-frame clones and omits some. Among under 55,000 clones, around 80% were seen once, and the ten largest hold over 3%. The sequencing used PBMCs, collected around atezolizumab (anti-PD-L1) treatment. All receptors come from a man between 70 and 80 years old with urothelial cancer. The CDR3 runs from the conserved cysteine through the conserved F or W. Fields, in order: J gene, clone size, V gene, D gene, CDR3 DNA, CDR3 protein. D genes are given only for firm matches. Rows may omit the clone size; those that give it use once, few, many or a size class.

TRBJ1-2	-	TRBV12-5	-	TGTGCTAGTGGTCGGGAGGGGCCGGCCCACACCTTC	CASGREGPAHTF
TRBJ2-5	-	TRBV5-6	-	TGTGCCAGCAGCTTGTTGGGGAGCCAAGAGACCCAGTACTTC	CASSLLGSQETQYF
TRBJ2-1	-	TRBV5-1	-	TGCGCCAGCAGCCACGGGGTAGATGAGCAGTTCTTC	CASSHGVDEQFF
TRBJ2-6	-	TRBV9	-	TGTGCCAGCAGCGTAGGTGGGGGGACGACTGGGGCCAACGTCCTGACTTTC	CASSVGGGTTGANVLTF
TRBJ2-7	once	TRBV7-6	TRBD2	TGTGCCAGCAGCTTAGCGGGGACTAGCGGGAGTCAAGGCGAGCAGTACTTC	CASSLAGTSGSQGEQYF
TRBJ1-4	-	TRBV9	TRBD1	TGTGCCAGCAGCGTGGGGGGACAGGGGAATCGCGGTAATGAAAAACTGTTTTTT	CASSVGGQGNRGNEKLFF
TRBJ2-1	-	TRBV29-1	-	TGCAGCGCTACCCAAGGGGCCGTCTCCTACAATGAGCAGTTCTTC	CSATQGAVSYNEQFF
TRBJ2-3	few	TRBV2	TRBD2	TGTGCCAGCAGTGAGAGGCAGGGGGCAAGAGCTAGCGGGAGGGCCCCCTGGAATACGCAGTATTTT	CASSERQGARASGRAPWNTQYF
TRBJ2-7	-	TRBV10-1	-	TGCGCCAGCAGTGAGTCGGAGCACTACGAGCAGTACTTC	CASSESEHYEQYF
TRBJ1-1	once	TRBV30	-	TGTGCCTGGGACACAGGGTGGCCCGGCCTCCACCCTGAAGCTTTCTTT	CAWDTGWPGLHPEAFF
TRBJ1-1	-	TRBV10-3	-	TGTGCCATCAGTGTGAAACAAAATGAAGCTTTCTTT	CAISVKQNEAFF
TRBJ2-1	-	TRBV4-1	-	TGCGCCAGCAGCCAAGAACGCCTAGCCAGCAATGAGCAGTTCTTC	CASSQERLASNEQFF
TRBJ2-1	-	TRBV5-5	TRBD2	TGTGCCAGCAGCTCCCGACTAGCGGATTACAATGAGCAGTTCTTC	CASSSRLADYNEQFF
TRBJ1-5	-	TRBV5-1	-	TGCGCCAGCAGCTTGGGCGGGGTCAGCAATCAGCCCCAGCATTTT	CASSLGGVSNQPQHF
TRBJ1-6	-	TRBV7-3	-	TGTGCCAGCAGCTTAGATGGGGGGAATTCACCCCTCCACTTT	CASSLDGGNSPLHF
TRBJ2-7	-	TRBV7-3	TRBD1	TGTGCCAGCAGCCGGGACAGAATTTACGAGCAGTACTTC	CASSRDRIYEQYF
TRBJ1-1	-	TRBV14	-	TGTGCCAGCAGCCAAGCTAGACAGGCGAACACTGAAGCTTTCTTT	CASSQARQANTEAFF
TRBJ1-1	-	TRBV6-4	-	TGTGCCAGCAGTGACATCCCGGGCACTGAAGCTTTCTTT	CASSDIPGTEAFF
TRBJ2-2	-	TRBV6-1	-	TGTGCCAGCAGTGCCCGGAGGGCGGACACCGGGGAGCTGTTTTTT	CASSARRADTGELFF
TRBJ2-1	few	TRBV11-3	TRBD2	TGTGCCAGCAGCTCAAGGACTAGCGGGATGAGCTCCTACAATGAGCAGTTCTTC	CASSSRTSGMSSYNEQFF
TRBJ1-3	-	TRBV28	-	TGTGCCAGCAGATGGCGGGAGACTGGAAACACCATATATTTT	CASRWRETGNTIYF
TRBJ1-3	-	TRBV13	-	TGTGCCAGCAGCCGCGGGGGGCTCCCCGGTCTCTCTGGAAACACCATATATTTT	CASSRGGLPGLSGNTIYF
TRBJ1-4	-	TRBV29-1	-	TGCAGCGTAACAGGCGGCGGGGCTCCGGGTAATGAAAAACTGTTTTTT	CSVTGGGAPGNEKLFF
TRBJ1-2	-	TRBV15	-	TGTGCCACCAGCAGAGATGGGAGGGGGAGCGATGGCTACACCTTC	CATSRDGRGSDGYTF
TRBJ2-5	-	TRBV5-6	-	TGTGCCAGCAGCTTGGCGCAGTCCAGCGGAGAGACCCAGTACTTC	CASSLAQSSGETQYF
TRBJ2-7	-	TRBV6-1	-	TGTGCCAGCCGACAATGGGGGGAAAGAAACGAGCAGTACTTC	CASRQWGERNEQYF